This T cell receptor (beta chain) was found in a study of T cells expressing NK-cell markers. Turning to the study itself: Sequencing covered eight donors, seven HCMV-seropositive and one seronegative.

The CDR3 is 15 amino acids. CDR1 is LGHNA, CDR2 YNFKEQ, per germline. With UMIs, 5'RACE template switching was used to make TCR beta cDNA. TCRdb reprocessed the 5' RACE reads and reports one entry per CDR3 protein, with no DNA. The sample is made up of roughly 180,000 distinct CDR3 sequences, and the top ten hold just over 20% of it. This chain joins TRBV4-2 and TRBJ2-3; TCRdb picks TRBD1, but there is no DNA to check that call. This clonotype originated in a man aged 18 to 69 in good health. Sequencing was performed on blood T cells: a sorted CD56 or NKG2C T cell subset, CD4+ or CD8+ T cells, or bulk PBMC T cells (not recorded which). CDR3 region: CASSQDRTGTDTQYF.